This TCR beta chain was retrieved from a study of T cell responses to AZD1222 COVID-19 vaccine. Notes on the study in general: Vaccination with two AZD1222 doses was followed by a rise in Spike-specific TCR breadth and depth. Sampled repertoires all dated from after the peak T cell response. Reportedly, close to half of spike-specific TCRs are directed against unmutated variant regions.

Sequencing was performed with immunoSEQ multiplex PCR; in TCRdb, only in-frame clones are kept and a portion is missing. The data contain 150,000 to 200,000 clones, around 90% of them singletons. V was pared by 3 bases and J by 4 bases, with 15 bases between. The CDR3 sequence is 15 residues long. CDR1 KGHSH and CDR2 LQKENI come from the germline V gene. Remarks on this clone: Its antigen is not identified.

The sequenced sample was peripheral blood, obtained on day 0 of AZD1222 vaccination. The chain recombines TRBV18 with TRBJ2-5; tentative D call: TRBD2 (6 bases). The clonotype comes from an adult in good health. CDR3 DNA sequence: TGTGCCAGCTCACCGACGGGGCAGGGAGGAGAGACCCAGTACTTC. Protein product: CASSPTGQGGETQYF.